These 18 T cell receptor beta chains came from one sample sequenced in a study of OX40 agonist ivuxolimab in advanced cancers. Clones were sequenced by immunoSEQ multiplex PCR, and TCRdb holds only the in-frame ones, with some missing. The profile covers tens of thousands of clones, with approximately 80% appearing a single time and approximately 5.1% taken by the ten largest. Sequences were derived from CD4+ or CD8+ T cells sorted from blood, sampled in a trial of the OX40 agonist ivuxolimab. The receptors stem from an adult with an advanced solid tumor such as melanoma, head and neck, liver or kidney cancer.

The chain couples TRBV6-5 to TRBJ2-2; the D gene could be TRBD1 or TRBD2 (5 bases each). Germline loops: CDR1 MNHEY, CDR2 SVGAGI. V lost 5 bases and J 5 bases, leaving 12 bases between the germline ends. The CDR3 is 14 residues long. CDR3 nucleotide sequence: TGTGCCAGCAGTCCTGAGGGGACGACCGGGGAGCTGTTTTTT. This gives the protein CASSPEGTTGELFF.

This clone is medium-sized (0.01 to 0.1%) by share. The chain couples TRBV5-1 to TRBJ2-3; D is unresolved. Trimming removed 2 bases from V and 0 bases from J, with 13 bases in between. Germline V CDR1 and CDR2: SGHRS, YFSETQ. CDR3 length: 16 amino acids. DNA for the CDR3: TGCGCCAGCAGCTTAATAAATCCGCATAGCACAGATACGCAGTATTTT. Translating it yields CASSLINPHSTDTQYF.

In its sample, this clone was seen once. The chain links TRBV18 to TRBJ2-2; TRBD2 agrees at 7 bases. Germline loops: CDR1 KGHSH, CDR2 LQKENI. With V trimmed by 6 bases and J by 7 bases, 11 bases remained unmatched. The CDR3 is 15 amino acids. The CDR3, as DNA: TGTGCCAGCTCGCGACTAGCAGAGGGGAGCGGGGAGCTGTTTTTT. Translated: CASSRLAEGSGELFF.

This clone came up a few times. V and J are TRBV6-5 and TRBJ1-2, with 10 positions matching TRBD1. Germline assignment: CDR1 MNHEY and CDR2 SVGAGI. The CDR3 totals 14 residues. Trimming took 8 bases from V and 8 from J; bases not matched to a gene: 11. CDR3 sequence (DNA): TGTGCCAGCGCCCTGGGACAGGGGCTGGGGGGCTACACCTTC. As protein: CASALGQGLGGYTF.

The V gene is TRBV28, the J gene TRBJ1-4; no clear D gene. The CDR3 has 14 residues. In germline, CDR1 is MDHEN, CDR2 SYDVKM. With 2 bases removed from V and 0 bases from J, the gap between germline ends came to 4 bases. The CDR3 DNA is TGTGCCAGCAGTTTAAGCTCAACTAATGAAAAACTGTTTTTT. This translates into CASSLSSTNEKLFF.

The chain recombines TRBV6-6 with TRBJ2-3; 9 bases match TRBD1. The CDR3 sequence is 16 residues long. Germline V gene lookup returns CDR1 MNHNY and CDR2 SVGAGI (reference sequence). Germline trimming cut 6 bases from V and 1 base from J; bases unmatched to any gene: 8. In DNA, the CDR3 is TGTGCCAGCAGGGTACAGGGGGCTGTGGGCACAGATACGCAGTATTTT. This sequence encodes CASRVQGAVGTDTQYF.

This sequence joins TRBV30 and TRBJ1-6, with D unclear. The CDR3 loop spans 15 amino acids. Germline CDR1 is GTSNPN and CDR2 is SVGIG (reference sequence). Trimming took off 0 bases at V and 7 bases at J, with 13 bases between the two ends. CDR3 DNA: TGTGCCTGGAGTGTACAGATAGGAGAGAATTCACCCCTCCACTTT. This sequence encodes CAWSVQIGENSPLHF.

The chain uses TRBV29-1 and TRBJ2-3; 7 bases align to TRBD2. The trim removed 8 bases at V and 6 bases at J, leaving 17 bases unmatched. The CDR3 is 15 amino acids. Germline lookup yields CDR1 SQVTM and CDR2 ANQGSEA. The DNA for the CDR3 is TGCAGCAATCGGGACTATGATGTTTCCGGGGATACGCAGTATTTT. Translation gives CSNRDYDVSGDTQYF.

This clone was recorded a few times. The chain couples TRBV12-5 to TRBJ1-2, with TRBD1 matching 7 bases. From germline, CDR1 is LGHNT and CDR2 FRNRAP. The CDR3 has 11 amino acids. Trimming at V came to 1 base and at J to 11 bases, leaving 1 base not matched to a gene. The CDR3 region has the DNA TGTGCTAGTGGTTTGGGGGGACAGTACACCTTC. Encoded protein: CASGLGGQYTF.

The CDR3 nucleotides are TGTGCCAGCAGTGGATGGGAGATTTGCAATCAGCCCCAGCATTTT. It translates to CASSGWEICNQPQHF. V gene TRBV6-4 combines with J gene TRBJ1-5; no reliable D call. The CDR3 runs to 15 residues. CDR1 MRHNA and CDR2 SNTAGT come from the germline V gene. Trimming shortened V by 4 bases and J by 2 bases, and 12 bases separated the two germline ends.

The gene calls are TRBV7-9 and TRBJ2-1; D gene unclear. The CDR3 totals 14 residues. V dropped 2 bases and J dropped 4 bases, with 9 bases sitting between them. Per germline, CDR1 SEHNR and CDR2 FQNEAQ (reference sequence). DNA of the CDR3: TGTGCCAGCAGCTTATCGTCAGCGTACAATGAGCAGTTCTTC. As protein: CASSLSSAYNEQFF.

The V gene is TRBV4-3, the J gene TRBJ1-2; D remains ambiguous. The V gene lost 0 bases and the J gene lost 8 bases, with 16 bases spanning the gap. CDR1 is LGHNA, CDR2 YSLEER, per germline. The CDR3 is 15 amino acids. The CDR3 is CASSQEARRPGGYTF. The DNA for the CDR3 is TGCGCCAGCAGCCAAGAAGCGAGGCGACCAGGAGGCTACACCTTC.

The chain carries TRBV18 and TRBJ2-1; 8 nucleotides agree with TRBD1. The CDR3 contains 16 residues. Germline V gene sequence: CDR1 KGHSH, CDR2 LQKENI. V was pared by 5 bases and J by 5 bases, with 11 bases of the junction left unmatched. As DNA, the CDR3 is TGTGCCAGCTCAGTCGACAGGGGTAGGGGCGACAATGAGCAGTTCTTC. This encodes CASSVDRGRGDNEQFF.

The rearrangement uses TRBV4-2 and TRBJ2-7, with 10 bases fitting TRBD2. CDR1 is LGHNA and CDR2 is YNFKEQ in the germline V gene. The CDR3 has 16 residues. The J segment lost 5 bases and the V segment lost 3 bases, leaving 10 bases of the junction unmatched. The CDR3 DNA sequence: TGTGCCAGCAGCCATCCATCTAGCGGGAGTATCGACGAGCAGTACTTC. This translates into CASSHPSSGSIDEQYF.

The CDR3 DNA follows: TGTGCCAGCAGTCCTAGTAGCGGGGGGGTAATAGTGGCCTACTCACAAAAAGAGACCCAGTACTTC. It yields the protein CASSPSSGGVIVAYSQKETQYF. The V and J genes are TRBV27 and TRBJ2-5; 11 bases fit TRBD2. CDR3 size: 22 residues. V gave up 5 bases and J gave up 3 bases; unmatched junction bases: 26. Per germline, CDR1 MNHEY and CDR2 SMNVEV (reference sequence).

Notes on this clone: A junction boundary mismatches the germline segment, possibly from a read error. This chain connects TRBV7-7 to TRBJ2-5; 8 bases match TRBD2. CDR1 is SSHAT and CDR2 is FNYEAQ in the germline V gene (reference sequence). The CDR3 has 14 amino acids. The CDR3 region has the DNA TGTGCTAGCAGCTTAGCGGGGACTGGGGAGACCCAGTACTTC. Protein product: CASSLAGTGETQYF.

The table lists this clone with a few counts. This chain joins TRBV7-9 and TRBJ2-3; 8 positions agree with TRBD2. Unmatched junction bases numbered 6, after V lost 4 bases and J lost 3 bases. CDR1 SEHNR and CDR2 FQNEAQ come from the germline V gene (reference sequence). This CDR3 region has 15 residues. The CDR3 sequence is CASSSPGLETDTQYF. The CDR3 bases are TGTGCCAGCAGCTCTCCGGGACTAGAAACAGATACGCAGTATTTT.

This rearrangement joins TRBV15 to TRBJ1-2, with D maybe TRBD1 (5 bases). Trimming left V 5 bases short and J 4 bases short, with 17 bases between. Germline CDR1 LNHNV, CDR2 YYDKDF (reference sequence). The CDR3 sequence is 15 residues long. The CDR3 protein is CATSPQTGVSYGYTF. The CDR3 bases are TGTGCCACCAGCCCCCAGACGGGGGTCTCCTATGGCTACACCTTC.